The next 22 T cell receptor beta chains were all read from a single sample in a study of identical twins. TCRdb ran MiXCR on the 5' RACE reads and lists one entry per CDR3 protein. Here the sample spans approximately 300,000 distinct CDR3 sequences, nearly 9.5% being singletons. A further study also used this sample, focusing on yellow fever vaccine responses in identical twins.

The sample consisted of CD8+ T cells sorted from blood. Every receptor here comes from a woman younger than 30 in good health.

The table lists this clonotype with a few counts. The chain joins TRBV11-1 to TRBJ2-7; 8 positions agree with TRBD1. J was trimmed by 8 bases and V by 5 bases; bases with no gene match: 23. The germline gives CDR1 SGHAT, CDR2 FQDESV (reference sequence). The CDR3 runs 18 residues. CDR3 bases: TGTGCCAGCAGCGACCGGGACAGGCGAAATTGGGAATACGCAAAGCAGTACTTC. It codes for CASSDRDRRNWEYAKQYF.

The J gene is TRBJ2-7, the V gene TRBV20-1; D possibly corresponds to TRBD1 (5 bases). Germline CDR1 and CDR2: DFQATT and SNEGSKA (reference sequence). The CDR3 consists of 14 residues. With 6 bases removed from V and 2 bases from J, the gap between germline ends came to 17 bases. The CDR3 region is CSAGPTGSPYEQYF. The CDR3 DNA follows: TGCAGTGCAGGACCTACAGGCTCGCCCTACGAGCAGTACTTC.

V is TRBV2 and J is TRBJ2-1; 10 bases map to TRBD2. V was clipped by 7 bases and J by 3 bases; unmatched bases: 3. Germline V gene lookup returns CDR1 SNHLY and CDR2 FYNNEI. CDR3 length: 14 amino acids. The CDR3 coding sequence is TGTGCCAGCAAAACTAGCGGGAACTACAATGAGCAGTTCTTC. It specifies CASKTSGNYNEQFF.

The genes are TRBV9 and TRBJ1-1; unclear D gene. Germline loops: CDR1 SGDLS, CDR2 YYNGEE. The CDR3 runs 13 residues. The ends were cut back, 3 bases at V and 3 bases at J, with 9 bases in the middle. The CDR3 here is CASSAQTHTEAFF. Written as DNA, the CDR3 is TGTGCCAGCAGCGCACAAACCCACACTGAAGCTTTCTTT.

This clonotype was found many times. The V gene is TRBV27, the J gene TRBJ2-1; 14 nucleotides align to TRBD2. CDR3 size: 17 residues. Per the germline V gene, CDR1 is MNHEY and CDR2 is SMNVEV (reference sequence). J lost 4 bases, V lost 5 bases, and 7 bases had no gene match. CDR3 amino acids: CASSPLTSGGVYNEQFF. As DNA, the CDR3 is TGTGCCAGCAGTCCTCTGACTAGCGGGGGGGTATACAATGAGCAGTTCTTC.

This clonotype was seen at least ten times. V gene TRBV29-1 combines with J gene TRBJ2-5; D ambiguous. The CDR3 is 11 amino acids. CDR1 SQVTM and CDR2 ANQGSEA come from the germline V gene. V was shortened by 5 bases and J by 5 bases, with 9 bases between the two germline ends. This CDR3 is CSVPEYETQYF. The CDR3 DNA is TGCAGCGTTCCGGAGTACGAGACCCAGTACTTC.

This chain uses TRBV11-2 with TRBJ2-7; no reliable D call. The ends were cut back, 1 base at V and 4 bases at J, with 11 bases in the middle. The V gene's germline CDR1 is SGHAT and CDR2 FQNNGV. The CDR3 has 14 residues. CDR3 DNA: TGTGCCAGCAGCTTAGTTCGGGCGTCTTACGAGCAGTACTTC. It codes for CASSLVRASYEQYF.

CDR3 sequence (DNA): TGTGCCAGCAGTGGACGGACAGTCCTGGGACAAGAGACCCAGTACTTC. It yields the protein CASSGRTVLGQETQYF. The rearrangement uses TRBV2 and TRBJ2-5; the D gene is possibly TRBD1 (6 bases). Germline lookup yields CDR1 SNHLY and CDR2 FYNNEI. V lost 4 bases, J lost 2 bases, and 17 bases lay in between. This CDR3 region has 16 residues.

This clonotype was found many times. This chain uses TRBV11-1 with TRBJ2-1; 9 nucleotides match TRBD1. Germline loops: CDR1 SGHAT, CDR2 FQDESV (reference sequence). The ends lost 5 bases at V and 4 bases at J; junction bases unmatched: 15. The CDR3 covers 18 residues. The CDR3 spells CASSPSLGTGSGYNEQFF. The CDR3 DNA is TGTGCCAGCAGCCCCTCTCTCGGGACAGGGTCTGGATACAATGAGCAGTTCTTC.

Regarding this clonotype: Germline and junction disagree at one end, which may indicate a read error. The V call is TRBV12-3 or TRBV12-4, the J call TRBJ2-7; a weak D match, TRBD2 (5 bases). The CDR3 totals 14 residues. CDR3 loop: CGSSFRSGNYEQYF. CDR3 sequence (DNA): TGTGGCAGCAGTTTCCGGAGCGGCAACTACGAGCAGTACTTC.

This clonotype was seen at least ten times. The rearrangement links TRBV20-1 to TRBJ2-7; 8 nucleotides align to TRBD1. This CDR3 contains 13 residues. CDR1 DFQATT and CDR2 SNEGSKA come from the germline V gene (reference sequence). After removal of 4 bases from V and 2 bases from J, the junction contained 4 bases not matched to a gene. CDR3 sequence reads: CSAIGTGPYEQYF. CDR3 sequence (DNA): TGCAGTGCTATAGGGACAGGTCCCTACGAGCAGTACTTC.

This clonotype has a handful of counts. The chain is built from TRBV7-6 and TRBJ2-3; D possibly matches TRBD1 or TRBD2 (5 bases each). V lost 5 bases, J lost 0 bases, and 15 bases lay in between. The V gene's germline CDR1 is SGHVS and CDR2 FNYEAQ. The CDR3 sequence is 16 residues long. The CDR3 spells CASSPGAGSSTDTQYF. The CDR3 DNA reads TGTGCCAGCAGCCCTGGGGCAGGGAGTAGCACAGATACGCAGTATTTT.

This clonotype was counted ten times or more. A read error may account for a junction end that differs from germline. Here the CDR3 reads CASSPINTEAFF. In nucleotides, the CDR3 is TGTGCCAGCAGCCCTATTAACACTGAAGCCTTCTTT. The V call is TRBV9, the J call TRBJ1-1; no clear D gene. This CDR3 has 12 amino acids. The germline gives CDR1 SGDLS, CDR2 YYNGEE.

This clonotype has a count of ten or more. This chain joins TRBV7-6 and TRBJ2-1; the match to TRBD2 covers 8 bases. Germline CDR1 reads SGHVS; CDR2 reads FNYEAQ. J gave up 6 bases and V 5 bases, and 9 bases lay outside the gene matches. The CDR3 runs 15 residues. The CDR3 spells CASSPVGTRSNEQFF. The DNA for the CDR3 is TGTGCCAGCAGCCCCGTAGGGACTAGATCCAATGAGCAGTTCTTC.

The chain couples TRBV3-1 to TRBJ2-1; D is uncertain. The V gene's germline CDR1 is LGHDT and CDR2 YNNKEL (reference sequence). V lost 0 bases and J 2 bases, leaving 8 bases between the germline ends. This CDR3 has 15 amino acids. The DNA for the CDR3 is TGTGCCAGCAGCCAAGACGGCGGAACCTACAATGAGCAGTTCTTC. Amino acid sequence: CASSQDGGTYNEQFF.

This clonotype showed up many times. The rearrangement links TRBV20-1 to TRBJ2-7, with D hard to call. There are 15 residues in the CDR3. CDR1 DFQATT and CDR2 SNEGSKA come from the germline V gene (reference sequence). Trimming shortened V by 8 bases and J by 6 bases, and 26 bases separated the two germline ends. The DNA for the CDR3 is TGCAGTTCCAGAAAGGGTCACACCGACGGTAGCGAGCAGTACTTC. This translates into CSSRKGHTDGSEQYF.

This clonotype came up a few times. Here the CDR3 DNA reads TGTGCCAGCAGTTCTAGCGGGAGATCCCCCTACGAGCAGTACTTC. It translates to CASSSSGRSPYEQYF. The genes are TRBV28 and TRBJ2-7, with TRBD2 identical over 10 bases. CDR1 is MDHEN, CDR2 SYDVKM, per germline. V trimming: 4 bases; J trimming: 2 bases; junction bases outside the gene matches: 5. The CDR3 loop spans 15 amino acids.

There are many counts of this clonotype. The chain joins TRBV7-9 to TRBJ1-6; no clear D gene. The CDR3 spans 13 residues. The germline V gene has CDR1 SEHNR and CDR2 FQNEAQ (reference sequence). Trimming stripped 5 bases from V and 7 bases from J, with 9 bases between. CDR3 sequence (DNA): TGTGCCAGCAGCCACGACGGGAATTCACCCCTCCACTTT. Its translation is CASSHDGNSPLHF.

V gene TRBV30 combines with J gene TRBJ2-7; TRBD1 matches at 11 bases. J was trimmed by 2 bases and V by 2 bases; bases with no gene match: 5. The length of the CDR3 is 15 residues. Germline V gene lookup returns CDR1 GTSNPN and CDR2 SVGIG (reference sequence). Here the CDR3 DNA reads TGTGCCTGGAGTCTCGGGACAGGGGGAACCTACGAGCAGTACTTC. Translation: CAWSLGTGGTYEQYF.

This clonotype was seen at least ten times. The rearrangement links TRBV10-3 to TRBJ2-1, with TRBD2 matching 9 bases. CDR1 is ENHRY, CDR2 SYGVKD, per germline. The CDR3 sequence is 18 residues long. J gave up 0 bases and V 3 bases, and 9 bases lay outside the gene matches. CDR3 loop: CAISEVAGVPSSYNEQFF. As DNA, the CDR3 is TGTGCCATCAGTGAAGTAGCGGGGGTCCCGAGCTCCTACAATGAGCAGTTCTTC.

This clonotype appeared a single time. V is TRBV7-9 and J is TRBJ2-1; 12 bases fit TRBD2. The germline V gene has CDR1 SEHNR and CDR2 FQNEAQ (reference sequence). V was clipped by 4 bases and J by 8 bases; unmatched bases: 6. The CDR3 is 15 amino acids. The CDR3 nucleotides are TGTGCCAGCAGCTCGACTAGCGGGGGTGACTATGAGCAGTTCTTC. Encoded protein: CASSSTSGGDYEQFF. Full variable domain (rest looked up from reference TRBV7-9 and TRBJ2-1): DTGVSQNPRHKITKRGQNVTFRCDPISEHNRLYWYRQTLGQGPEFLTYFQNEAQLEKSRLLSDRFSAERPKGSFSTLEIQRTEQGDSAMYLCASSSTSGGDYEQFFGPGTRLTVL.

The gene calls are TRBV19 and TRBJ2-1, with TRBD2 matching 11 bases. J was trimmed by 2 bases and V by 9 bases; bases with no gene match: 6. Germline V lookup: CDR1 LNHDA, CDR2 SQIVND (reference sequence). This CDR3 comprises 15 residues. CDR3 protein: CASKALAGAYNEQFF. CDR3 DNA sequence: TGTGCCAGCAAGGCACTAGCGGGGGCCTACAATGAGCAGTTCTTC.